This T cell receptor beta chain derives from a study of T cell repertoires in cytomegalovirus infection. TCRdb re-analysed the reads in MiXCR, keeping a single row per CDR3 protein. The sample has approximately 250,000 distinct CDR3 sequences; roughly 9% are singletons. Broader study findings: It was HLA-C-restricted CMV-specific TCR beta clonotypes that dominated the response ex vivo. Adding up the frequency of public TCR beta families identified people who carried CMV plus the relevant HLA.

In this sample, this clonotype turned up many times. Its target is unknown. CDR3 length: 15 amino acids. CDR1 is MNHEY and CDR2 is SVGAGI in the germline V gene. The ends were cut back, 8 bases at V and 0 bases at J, with 11 bases in the middle. V is TRBV6-5 and J is TRBJ2-6; a possible D gene is TRBD1 (5 bases). This TCR came from a human donor in good health (CMV status not recorded). Some clones in this sample may be carry-over from other donors' samples. The specimen sequenced was PBMCs. CDR3 sequence reads: CASGATPSGANVLTF. CDR3 nucleotide sequence: TGTGCCAGCGGGGCAACCCCCTCTGGGGCCAACGTCCTGACTTTC.